What follows are 31 T cell receptor beta chains derived from one specimen sequenced in a study of shared clonotypes between healthy human individuals (dated by TCRdb to about 2020). The library was produced with the immunoSEQ multiplex PCR assay. TCRdb obtained this table from immuneACCESS and retained in-frame rearrangements with V and J assigned. These tables miss some clones; where compared with another copy, unresolved V genes account for less than half of the shortfall, and the remainder is unexplained. In this sample the table shows some 2.4 million clones, approximately 93% of which occur a single time. The top ten clonotypes cover about 0.34% of the sample. Sequencing was performed on naive CD4+ T cells from PBMCs. This specimen's cell subset or site label, per the study, means: CD45RA+ positively selected. The receptors here all came from a man younger than 35 in good health. Some clones in this sample may be carry-over from other donors' samples.

The V gene is TRBV5-4, the J gene TRBJ2-1; 9 bases are a match to TRBD2. Germline values: CDR1 SGHNT, CDR2 YYREEE (reference sequence). With 4 bases clipped from V and 1 base from J, the junction kept 9 bases outside the gene matches. CDR3 length equals 17 residues. CDR3 residues: CASSSAALAGSYNEQFF. The CDR3 DNA reads as TGTGCCAGCAGCAGTGCGGCGCTAGCGGGATCCTACAATGAGCAGTTCTTC.

This chain joins TRBV9 and TRBJ2-1, with 9 bases lining up with TRBD2. Germline V lookup: CDR1 SGDLS, CDR2 YYNGEE. V was clipped by 0 bases and J by 7 bases; unmatched bases: 17. The CDR3 is made up of 19 amino acids. The chain's CDR3 is CASSVALAGPGVGWNEQFF. As DNA, the CDR3 is TGTGCCAGCAGCGTAGCCCTAGCGGGACCCGGGGTAGGCTGGAATGAGCAGTTCTTC.

The genes are TRBV7-2 and TRBJ2-1; 8 nucleotides agree with TRBD1. Looked up from germline, CDR1 is SGHTA and CDR2 is FQGNSA. V shed 3 bases and J 1 base; nucleotides not matched to a gene: 2. The CDR3 runs to 15 residues. The CDR3 sequence: CASSFRDRSYNEQFF. Written as DNA, the CDR3 is TGTGCCAGCAGCTTCCGGGACAGGTCCTACAATGAGCAGTTCTTC.

V and J are TRBV10-3 and TRBJ2-7; possible D gene TRBD2, 5 bases. CDR1 and CDR2 from the germline V gene are ENHRY and SYGVKD. This CDR3 is 17 amino acids long. V shed 1 base and J shed 0 bases, with 16 bases lying between them. The CDR3 DNA follows: TGTGCCATCAGTGAGTGGGTGGTAGCGTCCTTCTCCTACGAGCAGTACTTC. Its protein is CAISEWVVASFSYEQYF.

The rearrangement joins TRBV28 to TRBJ1-2, with a tentative D call TRBD1 (6 bases). This CDR3 region has 14 residues. From germline, CDR1 is MDHEN and CDR2 SYDVKM. The V gene lost 3 bases and the J gene lost 3 bases, with 11 bases spanning the gap. Here the CDR3 DNA reads TGTGCCAGCAGTTTGCCACAGGGAGACTATGGCTACACCTTC. This codes for CASSLPQGDYGYTF.

V usage is TRBV6-5 and J usage is TRBJ2-1, with D possibly TRBD2 on 6 matching bases. Per germline, CDR1 MNHEY and CDR2 SVGAGI. This CDR3 is 13 amino acids long. V was pared by 5 bases and J by 11 bases, with 16 bases between. CDR3 region: CASSPPGERKQFF. The CDR3 DNA reads as TGTGCCAGCAGTCCACCGGGAGAAAGAAAGCAGTTCTTC.

This clone has only a few counts. Other DNA sequences in the sample encode the same CDR3. The V call is TRBV6-5, the J call TRBJ2-7; possible D gene TRBD1, 5 bases. V lost 6 bases to trimming and J lost 3 bases, with 9 bases between them. The germline CDR1 and CDR2 sequences are MNHEY and SVGAGI. This CDR3 has 12 amino acids. CDR3 nucleotide sequence: TGTGCCAGCAGACGAGACAGCTACGAGCAGTACTTC. The encoded protein is CASRRDSYEQYF.

The chain joins TRBV28 to TRBJ2-7, with 9 bases fitting TRBD1. With 6 bases clipped from V and 5 bases from J, the junction kept 11 bases outside the gene matches. Germline V gene data show CDR1 as MDHEN and CDR2 as SYDVKM. CDR3 size: 15 residues. Here the CDR3 reads CASRPWLGQGNEQYF. For the CDR3, the DNA is TGTGCCAGCAGGCCCTGGTTGGGACAGGGCAACGAGCAGTACTTC.

The chain carries TRBV7-3 and TRBJ2-2; D might be TRBD1 (6 bases). Germline CDR1 reads SGHTA; CDR2 reads FQGTGA. This CDR3 comprises 15 residues. V was cut by 5 bases and J by 3 bases, with 13 bases left in between. CDR3 region: CASSPGQLYTGELFF. The CDR3 DNA follows: TGTGCCAGCAGCCCCGGACAGCTATACACCGGGGAGCTGTTTTTT.

The gene calls are TRBV5-8 and TRBJ2-6, with a tentative D call TRBD1 (7 bases). CDR1 and CDR2 (germline): SGHTS, YDEGEE. The CDR3 length is 18 residues. V dropped 1 base and J dropped 1 base, with 15 bases sitting between them. The CDR3 protein is CASSLLGGRGSGANVLTF. The CDR3 nucleotides read TGTGCCAGCAGCTTGCTAGGGGGCCGGGGGTCTGGGGCCAACGTCCTGACTTTC. The full variable domain, with the rest looked up from reference TRBV5-8 and TRBJ2-6, is EAGVTQSPTHLIKTRGQQATLRCSPISGHTSVYWYQQALGLGLQFLLWYDEGEERNRGNFPPRFSGRQFPNYSSELNVNALELEDSALYLCASSLLGGRGSGANVLTFGAGSRLTVL.

The rearrangement links TRBV7-3 to TRBJ1-1; 7 bases fit TRBD1. The CDR3 contains 14 residues. Germline CDR1 is SGHTA and CDR2 is FQGTGA. Trimming removed 6 bases from V and 1 base from J; junction bases left unmatched: 5. CDR3 region: CASRLTGTNTEAFF. The CDR3 DNA follows: TGTGCCAGCAGGTTGACAGGGACGAACACTGAAGCTTTCTTT. Filled out from reference TRBV7-3 and TRBJ1-1, the complete variable domain reads GAGVSQTPSNKVTEKGKYVELRCDPISGHTALYWYRQSLGQGPEFLIYFQGTGAADDSGLPNDRFFAVRPEGSVSTLKIQRTERGDSAVYLCASRLTGTNTEAFFGQGTRLTVV.

The chain is built from TRBV28 and TRBJ2-1; 12 nucleotides match TRBD2. The V gene end was trimmed by 3 bases and the J gene end by 8 bases; junction bases not matched to a gene: 2. CDR1 and CDR2 from the germline V gene are MDHEN and SYDVKM. This CDR3 is built from 14 residues. The CDR3 bases are TGTGCCAGCAGTTTGACTAGCGGGAGCTATGAGCAGTTCTTC. Protein: CASSLTSGSYEQFF.

This chain uses TRBV29-1 with TRBJ1-2; 9 bases align to TRBD1. The germline V gene has CDR1 SQVTM and CDR2 ANQGSEA. The CDR3 totals 13 residues. Trimming cost V 7 bases and J 3 bases; bases outside gene matches: 6. CDR3 nucleotide sequence: TGCAGCGCTGAGGACAGGGGAGACTATGGCTACACCTTC. Translating it yields CSAEDRGDYGYTF.

The chain has TRBV5-4 and TRBJ1-3, with unresolved D. V dropped 1 base and J dropped 2 bases, with 7 bases sitting between them. CDR3 length equals 14 residues. Per germline, CDR1 SGHNT and CDR2 YYREEE (reference sequence). CDR3 coding DNA: TGTGCCAGCAGCTTGTACGGGGCTGGAAACACCATATATTTT. It specifies CASSLYGAGNTIYF.

Notes on this clone: Additional DNA sequences in this sample encode the identical CDR3. This chain connects TRBV18 to TRBJ2-1; 9 nucleotides agree with TRBD2. CDR1 is KGHSH and CDR2 is LQKENI in the germline V gene. The CDR3 runs 15 residues. Germline trimming cut 1 base from V and 4 bases from J; bases unmatched to any gene: 2. The CDR3 sequence is CASSPLSGGYNEQFF. CDR3 in DNA: TGTGCCAGCTCACCACTAAGCGGGGGGTACAATGAGCAGTTCTTC.

A single count supports this clone. This rearrangement joins TRBV18 to TRBJ2-6; unclear D gene. The germline CDR1 and CDR2 sequences are KGHSH and LQKENI. Between the trimmed V and J ends, which lost 3 bases and 4 bases, there was a span of 10 bases. The length of the CDR3 is 15 residues. The CDR3, as DNA: TGTGCCAGCTCACCGATCGGAACGGGGGCCAACGTCCTGACTTTC. Encoded protein: CASSPIGTGANVLTF.

This chain links TRBV28 with TRBJ1-2; weak D call: TRBD1 (6 bases). Germline V gene lookup returns CDR1 MDHEN and CDR2 SYDVKM. Trimming removed 7 bases at V and 4 bases at J, with 19 bases between. The CDR3 sequence is 15 residues long. As DNA, the CDR3 is TGTGCCAGCACCCAACGCCCAGGGGAGGTCTATGGCTACACCTTC. Protein: CASTQRPGEVYGYTF.

In this sample, this clone turned up a few times. The V gene is TRBV2, the J gene TRBJ1-1; D is ambiguous. The CDR3 totals 12 residues. Trimming removed 7 bases at V and 1 base at J, with 7 bases between. Per germline, CDR1 SNHLY and CDR2 FYNNEI. CDR3 protein: CASIKGNTEAFF. The CDR3 bases are TGTGCCAGCATAAAAGGGAACACTGAAGCTTTCTTT.

The CDR3 is CASSPFAGTGGISEKLFF. The CDR3 bases are TGTGCCAGCTCACCATTTGCTGGGACAGGGGGTATCAGTGAAAAACTGTTTTTT. The rearrangement links TRBV18 to TRBJ1-4, with 11 bases aligning to TRBD1. This CDR3 comprises 18 residues. Germline V lookup: CDR1 KGHSH, CDR2 LQKENI. After removal of 2 bases from V and 7 bases from J, the junction contained 12 bases not matched to a gene.

This sequence joins TRBV6-4 and TRBJ2-2, with D perhaps assigned TRBD1 or TRBD2 (5 bases each). Trimming took off 4 bases at V and 5 bases at J, with 11 bases between the two ends. The CDR3 totals 14 residues. Germline loops: CDR1 MRHNA, CDR2 SNTAGT. The CDR3 DNA sequence: TGTGCCAGCAGTGCAGGGACGGGGACCGGGGAGCTGTTTTTT. This gives the protein CASSAGTGTGELFF.

The chain joins TRBV15 to TRBJ2-3, with TRBD2 matching over 9 bases. The germline V gene encodes CDR1 LNHNV and CDR2 YYDKDF (reference sequence). V lost 2 bases to trimming and J lost 4 bases; unmatched junction nucleotides: 13. The CDR3 runs 18 residues. The CDR3 sequence is CATSRRRLAGPGPDTQYF. The CDR3 DNA reads as TGTGCCACCAGCAGAAGAAGGCTAGCGGGACCGGGGCCAGATACGCAGTATTTT.

The chain recombines TRBV11-2 with TRBJ2-3; D perhaps matches TRBD1 (6 bases). CDR3 length: 15 residues. Germline V lookup: CDR1 SGHAT, CDR2 FQNNGV. The V end lost 5 bases, the J end lost 4 bases, and 16 bases lay between the germline ends. This CDR3 is CASSPTLQGSDTQYF. In nucleotides, the CDR3 is TGTGCCAGCAGCCCAACTCTACAGGGATCAGATACGCAGTATTTT.

CDR3 residues: CASSRGGSYNEQFF. The CDR3 coding sequence is TGTGCCAGCAGTAGGGGAGGATCCTACAATGAGCAGTTCTTC. This chain uses TRBV2 with TRBJ2-1, with a tentative D call TRBD2 (6 bases). Trimming removed 5 bases from V and 1 base from J, with 9 bases in between. CDR1 and CDR2 (germline): SNHLY, FYNNEI. The CDR3 is 14 residues long. Combining the CDR3 with reference TRBV2 and TRBJ2-1 gives the whole variable domain EPEVTQTPSHQVTQMGQEVILRCVPISNHLYFYWYRQILGQKVEFLVSFYNNEISEKSEIFDDQFSVERPDGSNFTLKIRSTKLEDSAMYFCASSRGGSYNEQFFGPGTRLTVL.

The V call is TRBV14, the J call TRBJ1-5, with D hard to call. Germline CDR1 SGHDN, CDR2 FVKESK. CDR3 length: 16 amino acids. V was clipped by 0 bases and J by 1 base, with 10 bases between them. The CDR3 DNA reads as TGTGCCAGCAGCCAAGATCCCAGCTCGAGCAATCAGCCCCAGCATTTT. Protein product: CASSQDPSSSNQPQHF.

This clone appeared a single time. The chain links TRBV30 to TRBJ1-6, with D hard to call. The CDR3 totals 15 residues. With 0 bases removed from V and 1 base from J, the gap between germline ends came to 7 bases. CDR1 GTSNPN and CDR2 SVGIG come from the germline V gene (reference sequence). CDR3 region: CAWSVVGSYNSPLHF. The CDR3 DNA sequence: TGTGCCTGGAGTGTAGTGGGTTCCTATAATTCACCCCTCCACTTT.

CDR3 sequence reads: CASSPLPRGDQYF. The DNA of the CDR3 is TGCGCCAGCAGCCCACTGCCCAGGGGCGACCAGTACTTC. The V call is TRBV5-1, the J call TRBJ2-7; weak D call: TRBD1 (6 bases). This CDR3 region has 13 residues. V gave up 4 bases and J gave up 10 bases, with 18 bases separating them. CDR1 is SGHRS, CDR2 YFSETQ, per germline.

The rearrangement links TRBV25-1 to TRBJ1-2, with no clear D. V was cut by 8 bases and J by 4 bases, with 11 bases left in between. Germline V gives CDR1 MGHDK, CDR2 SYGVNS. This CDR3 is built from 12 residues. In DNA form, the CDR3 reads TGTGCCAGCGGGAACAGCCCCTATGGCTACACCTTC. This encodes CASGNSPYGYTF.

For this clone: The same CDR3 arises from other DNA sequences in this sample as well. V gene TRBV7-3 combines with J gene TRBJ2-1; TRBD2 matches at 10 bases. Germline CDR1 reads SGHTA; CDR2 reads FQGTGA. The CDR3 is 15 residues long. J lost 10 bases, V lost 2 bases, and 8 bases had no gene match. CDR3 in DNA: TGTGCCAGCAGCTTAGGCCTAGCGGGAGTTCGAGAGCAGTTCTTC. Protein product: CASSLGLAGVREQFF.

The chain carries TRBV27 and TRBJ2-5, with TRBD2 as a possible D gene (5 bases). V was pared by 2 bases and J by 0 bases, with 7 bases between. The CDR3 runs to 14 residues. The germline V gene encodes CDR1 MNHEY and CDR2 SMNVEV (reference sequence). The CDR3 region has the DNA TGTGCCAGCAGTTTAGCGGGCCACCAAGAGACCCAGTACTTC. As protein: CASSLAGHQETQYF.

V gene TRBV4-2 combines with J gene TRBJ2-7, with TRBD1 as a possible D gene (5 bases). The CDR3 is 13 residues long. Germline loops: CDR1 LGHNA, CDR2 YNFKEQ. Trimming stripped 4 bases from V and 2 bases from J, with 9 bases between. CDR3 region: CASSPPTAYEQYF. The DNA for the CDR3 is TGTGCCAGCAGCCCCCCGACAGCCTACGAGCAGTACTTC.

This rearrangement joins TRBV5-1 to TRBJ2-1; weak D call: TRBD1 (5 bases). CDR3 length: 16 amino acids. The V end lost 2 bases, the J end lost 10 bases, and 22 bases lay between the germline ends. CDR1 is SGHRS, CDR2 YFSETQ, per germline. This chain's CDR3 is CASSFRGPRVWGEQFF. The CDR3 DNA follows: TGCGCCAGCAGCTTCCGCGGACCCCGCGTATGGGGCGAGCAGTTCTTC.